The T cell receptor (beta chain) under discussion was sequenced for a study of T cells in Graves' hyperthyroidism and ophthalmopathy. Study-wide results and caveats: From stable hyperthyroidism, ophthalmopathy was separated by a 13 V-J model. Ophthalmopathy was predicted by the model a median of about 6.5 months ahead of onset.

Worth noting for this clonotype: Antigen: not known.

V lost 3 bases and J 5 bases, leaving 8 bases between the germline ends. The germline CDR1 and CDR2 sequences are LGHDT and YNNKEL (reference sequence). This CDR3 has 13 amino acids. Patients were excluded for uncontrolled infection, other autoimmune disease, pregnancy or lactation. Source material for PBMCs was roughly 10 ml fresh peripheral blood. The investigators amplified TCR beta CDR3 regions from RNA transcripts. HTBI primers were used for first-round RT-PCR of the TCR CDR3. TCRdb processed the multiplex PCR reads anew with MiXCR; each CDR3 protein has one entry. The sample has approximately 630,000 distinct CDR3 sequences; 15% to 20% are singletons.

The chain links TRBV3-1 to TRBJ2-1, with TRBD2 as a possible D gene (5 bases). Sequences were obtained from blood. The sequence was obtained from a woman in her twenties or thirties with Graves' hyperthyroidism. DNA of the CDR3: TGTGCCAGCAGCCACGAACTAGACAATGAGCAGTTCTTC. This gives the protein CASSHELDNEQFF.